The 21 T cell receptor beta chains in this list originate from one sample, sequenced in a study of PD-1 blockade in classical Hodgkin lymphoma. Time point defined: cycle 4 day 1 (C4D1), after about 6 weeks of nivolumab. Every single patient, without exception, relapsed after autologous stem cell transplantation, and brentuximab vedotin exposure varied. The assay was immunoSEQ multiplex PCR, and TCRdb's table has in-frame clones only and misses some. The sample includes 20,000 to 25,000 clones, roughly 86% of them seen just once. The starting material was peripheral blood mononuclear cells (PBMCs), obtained before the fourth cycle of nivolumab. These receptor sequences come from a human donor with classical Hodgkin lymphoma.

This rearrangement joins TRBV12-5 to TRBJ2-5; D could derive from TRBD1 or TRBD2 (5 bases each). Deletions cut 0 bases from V and 0 bases from J, with 8 bases between. The CDR3 totals 15 residues. Germline values: CDR1 LGHNT, CDR2 FRNRAP. The CDR3, as DNA: TGTGCTAGTGGTTTGGTACGGGGCTACCAAGAGACCCAGTACTTC. This encodes CASGLVRGYQETQYF.

This clone has a handful of counts. This chain joins TRBV29-1 and TRBJ1-2, with a tentative D call TRBD1 (5 bases). Germline lookup yields CDR1 SQVTM and CDR2 ANQGSEA. Trimming stripped 7 bases from V and 3 bases from J, with 9 bases between. The CDR3 extends over 11 amino acids. The CDR3 nucleotides are TGCAGCGCCGAGGGACACTATGGCTACACCTTC. This sequence encodes CSAEGHYGYTF.

This clone was seen only once. This chain connects TRBV2 to TRBJ2-1; D unresolved. This CDR3 is built from 13 residues. Per germline, CDR1 SNHLY and CDR2 FYNNEI. Trimming pared 6 bases from V and 3 bases from J, leaving 9 bases between. The CDR3: CASSPPGYNEQFF. CDR3 coding DNA: TGTGCCAGCAGCCCCCCAGGCTACAATGAGCAGTTCTTC.

The J gene is TRBJ2-3, the V gene TRBV4-2; 10 nucleotides align to TRBD1. Germline V gene lookup returns CDR1 LGHNA and CDR2 YNFKEQ. The CDR3 is 16 amino acids. With V trimmed by 2 bases and J by 3 bases, 5 bases remained unmatched. The CDR3 DNA is TGTGCCAGCAGCCAAACCGGGACAGGGGTGACAGATACGCAGTATTTT. Translating gives CASSQTGTGVTDTQYF.

The chain is built from TRBV28 and TRBJ2-7, with a possible D match to TRBD2 (5 bases). The CDR3 covers 15 residues. With 3 bases removed from V and 10 bases from J, the gap between germline ends came to 22 bases. Looked up from germline, CDR1 is MDHEN and CDR2 is SYDVKM. The CDR3 protein is CASSLPRAGRDLQYF. CDR3 bases: TGTGCCAGCAGTTTGCCTCGGGCAGGTCGGGATTTACAGTACTTC.

The chain joins TRBV7-9 to TRBJ2-2; 11 bases fit TRBD2. This CDR3 spans 17 amino acids. The germline V gene encodes CDR1 SEHNR and CDR2 FQNEAQ (reference sequence). Unmatched junction bases numbered 11, after V lost 5 bases and J lost 6 bases. The CDR3 protein is CASSLITSGRVSGELFF. The CDR3 coding sequence is TGTGCCAGCAGCCTGATAACTAGCGGGAGAGTATCCGGGGAGCTGTTTTTT.

The chain combines TRBV28 with TRBJ2-1; D call uncertain. V lost 2 bases and J 9 bases, leaving 8 bases between the germline ends. The CDR3 totals 12 residues. CDR1 is MDHEN, CDR2 SYDVKM, per germline. CDR3 nucleotides: TGTGCCAGCAGTTTAAGCGTCCCTGAGCAGTTCTTC. This encodes CASSLSVPEQFF. The variable domain in full, completed from reference TRBV28 and TRBJ2-1, reads DVKVTQSSRYLVKRTGEKVFLECVQDMDHENMFWYRQDPGLGLRLIYFSYDVKMKEKGDIPEGYSVSREKKERFSLILESASTNQTSMYLCASSLSVPEQFFGPGTRLTVL.

This rearrangement joins TRBV19 to TRBJ2-1; 9 bases are shared with TRBD2. This CDR3 contains 15 residues. Germline CDR1 LNHDA, CDR2 SQIVND (reference sequence). V trimming: 6 bases; J trimming: 6 bases; junction bases outside the gene matches: 9. This CDR3 reads CASSTLAGRGNEQFF. As DNA, the CDR3 is TGTGCCAGTAGCACTCTAGCGGGACGCGGCAATGAGCAGTTCTTC.

The chain employs TRBV30 and TRBJ2-7, with TRBD1 identical over 9 bases. The germline V gene has CDR1 GTSNPN and CDR2 SVGIG (reference sequence). CDR3 length: 15 amino acids. The V and J ends lost 0 bases and 2 bases, in that order; junction bases with no gene match: 5. CDR3 nucleotide sequence: TGTGCCTGGAGTGTCGGGGACAGGGTAACCTACGAGCAGTACTTC. Translation gives CAWSVGDRVTYEQYF. The whole variable domain, filled in from reference TRBV30 and TRBJ2-7, reads SQTIHQWPATLVQPVGSPLSLECTVEGTSNPNLYWYRQAAGRGLQLLFYSVGIGQISSEVPQNLSASRPQDRQFILSSKKLLLSDSGFYLCAWSVGDRVTYEQYFGPGTRLTVT.

The chain combines TRBV28 with TRBJ2-5; unclear D gene. Trimming took 6 bases from V and 0 from J, leaving 5 bases between them. Germline V gives CDR1 MDHEN, CDR2 SYDVKM. The CDR3 covers 12 residues. The DNA for the CDR3 is TGTGCCAGCAGACAGTACCAAGAGACCCAGTACTTC. It yields the protein CASRQYQETQYF.

The rearrangement uses TRBV7-8 and TRBJ2-4; a weak D match, TRBD1 (6 bases). With 5 bases removed from V and 4 bases from J, the gap between germline ends came to 15 bases. The CDR3 loop spans 15 amino acids. Germline assignment: CDR1 SGHVS and CDR2 FQNEAQ. Here the CDR3 reads CASSKTTGPKNIQYF. The CDR3 DNA is TGTGCCAGCAGCAAGACGACAGGCCCTAAAAACATTCAGTACTTC.

J is TRBJ1-5 and V is TRBV6-1; 8 bases agree with TRBD1. The CDR3 covers 15 residues. Per the germline V gene, CDR1 is MNHNS and CDR2 is SASEGT. The ends lost 3 bases at V and 3 bases at J; junction bases unmatched: 4. The CDR3 sequence is CASSEAGGLNQPQHF. The CDR3 region has the DNA TGTGCCAGCAGTGAGGCAGGGGGCCTCAATCAGCCCCAGCATTTT.

This clone was counted a few times. The gene calls are TRBV30 and TRBJ2-7; TRBD2 agrees at 8 bases. The CDR3 length is 14 residues. The junction had 7 bases not matched to a gene; V was cut back by 4 bases and J by 2 bases. The germline CDR1 and CDR2 sequences are GTSNPN and SVGIG (reference sequence). In nucleotides, the CDR3 is TGTGCCTGGAAGGTAGCGGGGCTAACCTACGAGCAGTACTTC. Its protein is CAWKVAGLTYEQYF.

This chain uses TRBV10-3 with TRBJ2-3; D could derive from TRBD1 or TRBD2 (6 bases each). Deletions cut 10 bases from V and 0 bases from J, with 14 bases between. The CDR3 covers 14 residues. The V gene's germline CDR1 is ENHRY and CDR2 SYGVKD. CDR3 sequence (DNA): TGTGCCACCCTTAGGGGGGCCAGCACAGATACGCAGTATTTT. This codes for CATLRGASTDTQYF.

This clone came up once. This chain connects TRBV19 to TRBJ1-3; D gene uncertain. The CDR3 extends over 11 amino acids. Germline lookup yields CDR1 LNHDA and CDR2 SQIVND (reference sequence). Trimming left V 9 bases short and J 8 bases short, with 11 bases between. The CDR3 coding sequence is TGTGCCAGCCGGCTTGTTGACACCATATATTTT. Its translation: CASRLVDTIYF. The whole variable domain, filled in from reference TRBV19 and TRBJ1-3, reads DGGITQSPKYLFRKEGQNVTLSCEQNLNHDAMYWYRQDPGQGLRLIYYSQIVNDFQKGDIAEGYSVSREKKESFPLTVTSAQKNPTAFYLCASRLVDTIYFGEGSWLTVV.

There are a few counts of this clone. The chain recombines TRBV7-9 with TRBJ2-2; 8 bases agree with TRBD2. The CDR3 length is 18 residues. CDR1 and CDR2 (germline): SEHNR, FQNEAQ (reference sequence). The V gene end was trimmed by 3 bases and the J gene end by 2 bases; junction bases not matched to a gene: 11. The CDR3 loop is CASSLPFPGGPNTGELFF. CDR3 DNA: TGTGCCAGCAGCTTGCCCTTTCCGGGAGGGCCCAACACCGGGGAGCTGTTTTTT. Combining the CDR3 with reference TRBV7-9 and TRBJ2-2 gives the whole variable domain DTGVSQNPRHKITKRGQNVTFRCDPISEHNRLYWYRQTLGQGPEFLTYFQNEAQLEKSRLLSDRFSAERPKGSFSTLEIQRTEQGDSAMYLCASSLPFPGGPNTGELFFGEGSRLTVL.

The chain carries TRBV11-3 and TRBJ2-5, with TRBD1 as a possible D gene (7 bases). Germline CDR1 and CDR2: SGHNT and YENEEA. V gave up 5 bases and J gave up 2 bases, with 30 bases separating them. This CDR3 contains 20 residues. The DNA for the CDR3 is TGTGCCAGCAGCCGCCGACCCCGGACAGGTGTGGGGGGTTTACAAGAGACCCAGTACTTC. This translates into CASSRRPRTGVGGLQETQYF.

The V call is TRBV5-1, the J call TRBJ2-7, with D maybe TRBD2 (5 bases). The CDR3 is 15 amino acids. Trimming stripped 0 bases from V and 0 bases from J, with 10 bases between. Germline V lookup: CDR1 SGHRS, CDR2 YFSETQ. In DNA form, the CDR3 reads TGCGCCAGCAGCTTGGTTCACGCGGGCTCCTACGAGCAGTACTTC. Its translation: CASSLVHAGSYEQYF.

The CDR3 region has the DNA TGTGCCAGCAGTTTACCGACGGGGGCGAGCTCCTACAATGAGCAGTTCTTC. Translation gives CASSLPTGASSYNEQFF. The chain is built from TRBV27 and TRBJ2-1; D might be TRBD1 or TRBD2, each matching 6 bases. Germline V gene sequence: CDR1 MNHEY, CDR2 SMNVEV (reference sequence). Trimming pared 2 bases from V and 0 bases from J, leaving 14 bases between. The CDR3 extends over 17 amino acids.

The table lists this clone with a few counts. V gene TRBV10-3 combines with J gene TRBJ1-2, with 9 nucleotides matching TRBD1. This CDR3 comprises 16 residues. Losses at the gene ends were 2 bases for V and 4 bases for J; bases not matched to a gene: 8. Germline CDR1 ENHRY, CDR2 SYGVKD. CDR3 protein: CAISEPRTGEVYGYTF. The CDR3, as DNA: TGTGCCATCAGTGAGCCTCGGACAGGGGAGGTCTATGGCTACACCTTC.

The J gene is TRBJ2-1, the V gene TRBV9; 14 nucleotides line up with TRBD2. J gave up 6 bases and V 4 bases, and 12 bases lay outside the gene matches. CDR1 is SGDLS and CDR2 is YYNGEE in the germline V gene. This CDR3 has 18 residues. The CDR3 region has the DNA TGTGCCAGCAGCATAGGGGGGACTAGCGGGAGTCAAGGCAATGAGCAGTTCTTC. Protein product: CASSIGGTSGSQGNEQFF.